This T cell receptor beta chain originates from a study of cytomegalovirus exposure and HLA in healthy donors. Data came from immunoSEQ multiplex PCR; TCRdb stores just in-frame clones and leaves some out. Here the sample spans 150,000 or so clones, roughly nine tenths being singletons. There are 16 residues in the CDR3. The germline gives CDR1 SNHLY, CDR2 FYNNEI. The V gene end was trimmed by 6 bases and the J gene end by 4 bases; junction bases not matched to a gene: 11. This receptor was obtained from a woman aged 18-29 years in good health and CMV-seronegative. This chain links TRBV2 with TRBJ1-2; 10 nucleotides line up with TRBD1. Sequencing was done on a sample of PBMCs. Written as DNA, the CDR3 is TGTGCCAGCAGGCCCGGGACAGGGGTTTCTAGCTATGGCTACACCTTC. This sequence encodes CASRPGTGVSSYGYTF.